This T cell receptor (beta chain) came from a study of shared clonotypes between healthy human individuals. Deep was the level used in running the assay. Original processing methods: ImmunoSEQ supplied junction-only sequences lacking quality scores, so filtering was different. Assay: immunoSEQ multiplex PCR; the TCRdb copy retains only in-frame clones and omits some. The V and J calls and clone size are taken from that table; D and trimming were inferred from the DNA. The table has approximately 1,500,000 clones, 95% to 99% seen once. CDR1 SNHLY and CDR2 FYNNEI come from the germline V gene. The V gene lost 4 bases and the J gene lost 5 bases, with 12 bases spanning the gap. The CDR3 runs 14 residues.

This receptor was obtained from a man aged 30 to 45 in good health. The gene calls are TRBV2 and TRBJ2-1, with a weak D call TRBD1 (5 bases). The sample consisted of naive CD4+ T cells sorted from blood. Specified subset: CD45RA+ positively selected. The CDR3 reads CASSATARDNEQFF. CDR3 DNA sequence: TGTGCCAGCAGTGCTACAGCCAGGGACAATGAGCAGTTCTTC.